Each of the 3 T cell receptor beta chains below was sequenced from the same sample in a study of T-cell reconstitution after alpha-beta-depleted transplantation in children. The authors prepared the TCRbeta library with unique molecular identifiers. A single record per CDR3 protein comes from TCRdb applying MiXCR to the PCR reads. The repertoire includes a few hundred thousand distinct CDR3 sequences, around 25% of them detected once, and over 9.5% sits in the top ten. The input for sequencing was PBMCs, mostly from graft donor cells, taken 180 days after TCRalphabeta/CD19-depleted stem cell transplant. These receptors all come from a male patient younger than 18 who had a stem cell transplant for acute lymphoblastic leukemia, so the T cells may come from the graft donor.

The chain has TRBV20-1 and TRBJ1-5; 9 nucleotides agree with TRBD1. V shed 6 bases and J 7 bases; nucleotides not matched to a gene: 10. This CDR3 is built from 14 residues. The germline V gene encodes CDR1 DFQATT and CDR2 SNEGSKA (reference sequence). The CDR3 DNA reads TGCAGTGCCCGTACAGGGGGCATTGGACAGCCCCAGCATTTT. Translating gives CSARTGGIGQPQHF.

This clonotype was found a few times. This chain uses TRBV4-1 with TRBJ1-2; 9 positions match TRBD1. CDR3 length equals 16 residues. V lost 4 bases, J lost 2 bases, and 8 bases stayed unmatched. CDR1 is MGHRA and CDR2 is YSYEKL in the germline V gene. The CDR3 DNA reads TGCGCCAGCAGCCCTGTCATCGGACAGGGGAACTATGGCTACACCTTC. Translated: CASSPVIGQGNYGYTF.

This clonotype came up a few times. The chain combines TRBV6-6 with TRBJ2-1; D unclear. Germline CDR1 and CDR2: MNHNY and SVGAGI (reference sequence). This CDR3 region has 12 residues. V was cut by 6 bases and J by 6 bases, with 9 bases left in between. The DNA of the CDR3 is TGTGCCAGCAGGAGGAATGGCAATGAGCAGTTCTTC. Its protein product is CASRRNGNEQFF.